A single T cell receptor (beta chain) is shown here with its context. As yet, its antigen is unknown. CDR3 length: 13 residues. Trimming cost V 4 bases and J 1 base, with 6 bases left between them. Germline CDR1 LGHNA, CDR2 YNFKEQ. This sample is drawn from a study of cytomegalovirus exposure and HLA in healthy donors. Study conclusions and caveats: The authors enumerated roughly 160 TCR beta chains as linked to cytomegalovirus.

Assay used: immunoSEQ multiplex PCR; TCRdb lists only in-frame clones, some missing. The sample holds about 110,000 clones, approximately 91% seen once. This chain links TRBV4-2 with TRBJ2-3, with D hard to call. The sample comprised PBMCs. This TCR was recovered from a young woman in good health and CMV-seronegative. For the CDR3, the DNA is TGTGCCAGCAGCCTCAGCGGCACAGATACGCAGTATTTT. Translating gives CASSLSGTDTQYF.